This T cell receptor beta chain came from a study of a mutant IDH1 vaccine in newly diagnosed glioma. About the study: Patients received eight vaccinations in weeks 1, 3, 5, 7, 11, 15, 19, 23. The initiation of vaccination occurred 4-6 weeks after radiotherapy alone, or with temozolomide cycles. Beforehand, treatment had been radiotherapy, temozolomide, or both; the majority received both.

The V end was cut by 7 bases, the J end by 4 bases, with 13 bases between. CDR3 size: 13 residues. Germline values: CDR1 LNHDA, CDR2 SQIVND (reference sequence). On this clone itself: Its antigen is as yet unknown.

Described time point: week 11, during vaccination. Each vaccine dose was 300 ug of mutant IDH1 20-mer peptide, with topical imiquimod. Data came from immunoSEQ multiplex PCR; TCRdb stores just in-frame clones and leaves some out. The sample shows around 31,000 clones, about 90% of them seen only once. Sequenced material: PBMCs, taken from a glioma patient whose treatment included an IDH1 peptide vaccine. The origin of this receptor is a young man with glioma. This chain connects TRBV19 to TRBJ1-1; tentative D call: TRBD1 (5 bases). For the CDR3, the DNA is TGTGCCAGTAAGAAGGCAGGGCTCACTGAAGCTTTCTTT. Amino acid sequence: CASKKAGLTEAFF.